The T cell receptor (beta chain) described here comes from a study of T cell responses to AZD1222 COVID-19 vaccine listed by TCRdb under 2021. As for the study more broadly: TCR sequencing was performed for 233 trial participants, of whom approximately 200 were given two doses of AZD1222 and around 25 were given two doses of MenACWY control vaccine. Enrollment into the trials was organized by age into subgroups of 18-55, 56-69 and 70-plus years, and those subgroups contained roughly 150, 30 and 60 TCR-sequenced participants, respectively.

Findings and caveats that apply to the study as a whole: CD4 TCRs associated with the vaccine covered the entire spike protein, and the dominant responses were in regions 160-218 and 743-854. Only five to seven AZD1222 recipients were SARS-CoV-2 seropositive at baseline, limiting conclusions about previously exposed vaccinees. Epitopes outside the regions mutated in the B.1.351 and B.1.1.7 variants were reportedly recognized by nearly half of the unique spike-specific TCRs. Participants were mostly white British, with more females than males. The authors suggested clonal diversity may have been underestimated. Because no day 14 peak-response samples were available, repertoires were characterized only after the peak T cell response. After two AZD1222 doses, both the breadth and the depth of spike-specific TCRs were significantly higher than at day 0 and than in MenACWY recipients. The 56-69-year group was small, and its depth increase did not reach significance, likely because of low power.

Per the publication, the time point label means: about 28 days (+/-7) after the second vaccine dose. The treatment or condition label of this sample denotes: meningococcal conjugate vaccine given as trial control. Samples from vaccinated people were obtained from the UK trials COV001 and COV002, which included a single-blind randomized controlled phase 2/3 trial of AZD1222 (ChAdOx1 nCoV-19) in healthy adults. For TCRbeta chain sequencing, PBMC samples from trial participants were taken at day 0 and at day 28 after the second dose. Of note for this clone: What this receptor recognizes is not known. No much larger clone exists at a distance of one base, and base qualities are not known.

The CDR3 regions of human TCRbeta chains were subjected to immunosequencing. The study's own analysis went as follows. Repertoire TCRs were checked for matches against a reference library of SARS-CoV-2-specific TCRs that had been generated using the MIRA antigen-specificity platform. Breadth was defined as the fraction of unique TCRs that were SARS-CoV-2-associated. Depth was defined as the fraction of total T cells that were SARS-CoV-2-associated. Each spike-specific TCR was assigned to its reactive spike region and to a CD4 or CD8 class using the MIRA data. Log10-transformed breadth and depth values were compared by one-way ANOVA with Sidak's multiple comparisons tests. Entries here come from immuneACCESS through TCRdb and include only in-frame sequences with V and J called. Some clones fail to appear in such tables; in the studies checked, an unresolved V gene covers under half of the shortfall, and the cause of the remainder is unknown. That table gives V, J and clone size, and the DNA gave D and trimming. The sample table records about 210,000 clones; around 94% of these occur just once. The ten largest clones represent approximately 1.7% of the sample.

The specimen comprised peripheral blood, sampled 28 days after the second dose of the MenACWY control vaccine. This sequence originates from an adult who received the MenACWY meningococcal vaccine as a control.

The DNA reads as follows: TGCGCCAGCACGCGAGGACAGGGCGCCCCCATGAACACTGAAGCTTTCTTT. Its amino acids are CASTRGQGAPMNTEAFF. The chain uses TRBV5-1 and TRBJ1-1; the junction holds 8 bases that match TRBD1. CDR1 and CDR2 were assigned from the germline V gene as SGHRS and YFSETQ. For this chain, trimming is 6 bases at the V end and 0 bases at the J end, and the number of junction bases without a gene match is 13. Including cysteine and phenylalanine, the CDR3 has 17 amino acids. CDR3 DNA only is kept here, 51 bases in frame from base 1.